The 15 T cell receptor beta chains below were found in one sample sequenced in a study of regulatory T cells in long-lasting Graves disease. HTBI primers from iRepertoire and Arm-PCR of CDR3 regions yielded the TCR beta libraries. One entry per CDR3 protein results from TCRdb running MiXCR on the multiplex PCR reads. The sample yields about 470,000 distinct CDR3 sequences, under 25% seen once. The time point here: persistent/refractory GD, antithyroid drugs over 5 years with positive TRAb. There was RNA extracted from PBMCs, and the TCR library was made from it. Sequencing used peripheral blood mononuclear cells (PBMCs), obtained when the disease was refractory, from a patient treated with antithyroid drugs. The receptor set was obtained from a female donor with Graves disease.

There are many counts of this clonotype. The chain recombines TRBV28 with TRBJ2-5; D could derive from TRBD1 or TRBD2 (5 bases each). CDR1 is MDHEN, CDR2 SYDVKM, per germline. This CDR3 has 16 residues. V was clipped by 2 bases and J by 3 bases, with 16 bases between them. In DNA, the CDR3 is TGTGCCAGCAGTTTAGGGGGAAAGGGGTTGAAAGAGACCCAGTACTTC. Translation gives CASSLGGKGLKETQYF.

The sample holds many counts of this clonotype. The V call is TRBV28, the J call TRBJ2-7; the D gene is possibly TRBD1 (5 bases). Germline V CDR1 and CDR2: MDHEN, SYDVKM. CDR3 size: 16 residues. The V end was cut by 7 bases, the J end by 0 bases, with 19 bases between. The CDR3 DNA sequence: TGTGCCAGCACCAGACAGTGGAGCCTCAGCTCCTACGAGCAGTACTTC. As protein: CASTRQWSLSSYEQYF.

The chain carries TRBV20-1 and TRBJ2-1; no clear D. The CDR3 spans 11 residues. Trimming took 4 bases from V and 9 from J, leaving 10 bases between them. CDR1 is DFQATT, CDR2 SNEGSKA, per germline (reference sequence). The CDR3 loop reads CSATWAGEQFF. In DNA, the CDR3 is TGCAGTGCTACCTGGGCCGGTGAGCAGTTCTTC.

The chain uses TRBV20-1 and TRBJ2-3; 7 bases line up with TRBD2. From germline, CDR1 is DFQATT and CDR2 SNEGSKA (reference sequence). V lost 5 bases and J lost 5; bases outside the gene matches: 7. CDR3 length: 13 amino acids. CDR3 loop: CSAQQTGGDTQYF. CDR3 sequence (DNA): TGCAGTGCTCAGCAAACGGGGGGAGATACGCAGTATTTT.

This clonotype appeared many times. This chain's CDR3 is CASSSRQGANYGYTF. In DNA, the CDR3 is TGTGCCAGCAGTTCTCGGCAGGGGGCGAACTATGGCTACACCTTC. The chain joins TRBV27 to TRBJ1-2, with TRBD1 matching 8 bases. There are 15 residues in the CDR3. V lost 4 bases, J lost 2 bases, and 6 bases stayed unmatched. Germline V gene sequence: CDR1 MNHEY, CDR2 SMNVEV (reference sequence).

The chain has TRBV9 and TRBJ2-4; TRBD1 aligns across 7 bases. The CDR3 spans 14 residues. The junction had 7 bases not matched to a gene; V was cut back by 3 bases and J by 7 bases. The germline gives CDR1 SGDLS, CDR2 YYNGEE. The CDR3 spells CASSADGTDNIQYF. CDR3 sequence (DNA): TGTGCCAGCAGCGCAGACGGGACAGACAACATTCAGTACTTC.

This clonotype occurred many times. Mismatch with germline at one junction end may stem from a read error. CDR3 DNA sequence: TGTGCCAGCAGTGAAAGGGGTCGCTATAGCTACACCTTC. As protein: CASSERGRYSYTF. The chain couples TRBV2 to TRBJ1-2, with D possibly matching TRBD1 (5 bases). The germline CDR1 and CDR2 sequences are SNHLY and FYNNEI. This CDR3 region has 13 residues.

This clonotype appeared many times. V and J are TRBV7-3 and TRBJ2-7; D unclear. V was pared by 3 bases and J by 4 bases, with 10 bases between. CDR3 length equals 13 residues. Germline V gene sequence: CDR1 SGHTA, CDR2 FQGTGA. CDR3 loop: CASSLLPLYEQYF. The CDR3 DNA follows: TGTGCCAGCAGCTTGCTCCCCCTGTACGAGCAGTACTTC.

This clonotype was seen more than once but under ten times. The chain is built from TRBV30 and TRBJ1-3; perhaps TRBD1 as D (5 bases). Germline values: CDR1 GTSNPN, CDR2 SVGIG (reference sequence). Trimming cost V 2 bases and J 5 bases, with 19 bases left between them. The CDR3 is 16 residues long. CDR3 in DNA: TGTGCCTGGAGTCCTTCTGGAGGGACCCCGAGAAACACCATATATTTT. Amino acid sequence: CAWSPSGGTPRNTIYF.

The sample holds many counts of this clonotype. This chain links TRBV2 with TRBJ1-2; D unclear. Germline-derived CDR1 and CDR2 are SNHLY and FYNNEI. V was shortened by 2 bases and J by 7 bases, with 11 bases between the two germline ends. CDR3 length: 13 residues. This chain's CDR3 is CASSEYPTVGYTF. DNA for the CDR3: TGTGCCAGCAGTGAATATCCTACTGTTGGCTACACCTTC.

This clonotype was observed a handful of times. V usage is TRBV6-1 and J usage is TRBJ1-2; TRBD1 is a possible D gene (6 bases). Germline CDR1 MNHNS, CDR2 SASEGT. The ends were cut back, 7 bases at V and 3 bases at J, with 15 bases in the middle. The CDR3 is made up of 14 amino acids. The CDR3 protein is CASTVSGGHYGYTF. The DNA for the CDR3 is TGTGCCAGCACCGTATCGGGGGGCCACTATGGCTACACCTTC.

This clonotype was counted only a few times. The V and J genes are TRBV18 and TRBJ1-1; D is perhaps TRBD1 (5 bases). CDR1 KGHSH and CDR2 LQKENI come from the germline V gene. The V end lost 1 base, the J end lost 6 bases, and 9 bases lay between the germline ends. The CDR3 is made up of 13 amino acids. CDR3 in DNA: TGTGCCAGCTCACCACGGGGCCGCCCTGAAGCTTTCTTT. It translates to CASSPRGRPEAFF.

The gene calls are TRBV7-2 and TRBJ2-1; 14 bases are a match to TRBD2. The CDR3 contains 18 residues. Trimming at V came to 1 base and at J to 0 bases, leaving 2 bases not matched to a gene. Germline values: CDR1 SGHTA, CDR2 FQGNSA. CDR3 residues: CASSLGGLAGVSYNEQFF. CDR3 DNA: TGTGCCAGCAGCTTAGGGGGACTAGCGGGAGTCTCCTACAATGAGCAGTTCTTC.

This clonotype was detected ten times or more. V is TRBV28 and J is TRBJ2-2, with TRBD2 identical over 13 bases. Per germline, CDR1 MDHEN and CDR2 SYDVKM. CDR3 length equals 19 residues. The ends lost 1 base at V and 2 bases at J; junction bases unmatched: 7. Here the CDR3 reads CASSLFWSGLAGNTGELFF. The CDR3 coding sequence is TGTGCCAGCAGTTTATTCTGGTCGGGACTAGCGGGAAACACCGGGGAGCTGTTTTTT.

The chain combines TRBV18 with TRBJ1-4, with TRBD1 matching 9 bases. Trimming at V came to 0 bases and at J to 8 bases, leaving 7 bases not matched to a gene. Germline V gene lookup returns CDR1 KGHSH and CDR2 LQKENI. CDR3 length: 16 amino acids. The CDR3 DNA follows: TGTGCCAGCTCACCACCGCCGGGACAGGGTCGGGAAAAACTGTTTTTT. It is translated as CASSPPPGQGREKLFF.